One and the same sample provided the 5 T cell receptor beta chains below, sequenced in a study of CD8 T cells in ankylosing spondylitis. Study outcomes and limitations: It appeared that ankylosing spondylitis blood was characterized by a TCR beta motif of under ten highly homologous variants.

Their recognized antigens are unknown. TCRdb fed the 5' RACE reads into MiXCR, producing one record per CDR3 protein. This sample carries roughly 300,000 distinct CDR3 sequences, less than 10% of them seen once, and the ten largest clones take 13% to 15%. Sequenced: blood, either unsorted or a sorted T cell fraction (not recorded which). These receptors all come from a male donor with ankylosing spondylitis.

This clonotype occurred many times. In nucleotides, the CDR3 is TGCAGTGCTAGAGAGGAGAAACCCGGGGAGCTGTTTTTT. It encodes CSAREEKPGELFF. The chain joins TRBV20-1 to TRBJ2-2; no definite D call. Germline V gene data show CDR1 as DFQATT and CDR2 as SNEGSKA (reference sequence). Trimming removed 0 bases at V and 6 bases at J, with 8 bases between. The CDR3 consists of 13 residues.

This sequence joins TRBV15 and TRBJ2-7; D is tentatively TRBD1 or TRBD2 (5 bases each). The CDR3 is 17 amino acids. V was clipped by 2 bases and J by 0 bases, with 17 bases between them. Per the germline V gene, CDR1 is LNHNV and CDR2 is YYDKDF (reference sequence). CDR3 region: CATSRNLFGTSSYEQYF. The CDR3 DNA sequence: TGTGCCACCAGCAGAAACCTCTTCGGGACGAGCTCCTACGAGCAGTACTTC. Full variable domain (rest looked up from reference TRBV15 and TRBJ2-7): DAMVIQNPRYQVTQFGKPVTLSCSQTLNHNVMYWYQQKSSQAPKLLFHYYDKDFNNEADTPDNFQSRRPNTSFCFLDIRSPGLGDTAMYLCATSRNLFGTSSYEQYFGPGTRLTVT.

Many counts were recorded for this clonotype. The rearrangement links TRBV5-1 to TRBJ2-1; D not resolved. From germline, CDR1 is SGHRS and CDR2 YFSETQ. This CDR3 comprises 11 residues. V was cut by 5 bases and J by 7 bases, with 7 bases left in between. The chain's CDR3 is CASSYSNEQFF. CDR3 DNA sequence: TGCGCCAGCAGTTACAGTAATGAGCAGTTCTTC.

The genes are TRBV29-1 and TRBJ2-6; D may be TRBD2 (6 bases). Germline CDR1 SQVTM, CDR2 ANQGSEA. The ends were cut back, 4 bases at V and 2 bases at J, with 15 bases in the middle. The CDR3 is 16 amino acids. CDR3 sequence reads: CSVVEGNTAGANVLTF. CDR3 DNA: TGCAGCGTTGTGGAGGGAAATACTGCTGGGGCCAACGTCCTGACTTTC.

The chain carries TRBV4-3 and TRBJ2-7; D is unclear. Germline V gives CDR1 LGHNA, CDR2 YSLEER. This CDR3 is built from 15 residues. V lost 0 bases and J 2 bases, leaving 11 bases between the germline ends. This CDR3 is CASSQDHSAPYEQYF. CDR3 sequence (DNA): TGCGCCAGCAGCCAAGACCACTCAGCCCCCTACGAGCAGTACTTC.